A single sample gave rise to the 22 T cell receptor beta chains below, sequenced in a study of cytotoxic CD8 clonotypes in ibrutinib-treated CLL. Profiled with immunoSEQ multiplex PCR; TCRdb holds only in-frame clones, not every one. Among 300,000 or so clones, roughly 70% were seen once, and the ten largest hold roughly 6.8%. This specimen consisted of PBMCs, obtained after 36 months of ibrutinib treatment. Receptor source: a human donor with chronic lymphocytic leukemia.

The CDR3 protein is CASSPRQGTNTGELFF. CDR3 bases: TGCGCCAGCAGCCCGAGACAGGGCACGAACACCGGGGAGCTGTTTTTT. The genes are TRBV4-1 and TRBJ2-2; TRBD1 matches 7 bases. CDR3 size: 16 residues. The V gene end was trimmed by 4 bases and the J gene end by 0 bases; junction bases not matched to a gene: 5. Per the germline V gene, CDR1 is MGHRA and CDR2 is YSYEKL.

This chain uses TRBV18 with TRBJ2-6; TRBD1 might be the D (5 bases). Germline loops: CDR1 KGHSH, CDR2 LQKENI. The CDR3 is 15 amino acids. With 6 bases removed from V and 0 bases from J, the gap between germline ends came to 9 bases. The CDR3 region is CASSPTDSGANVLTF. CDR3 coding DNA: TGTGCCAGCTCGCCGACAGACTCTGGGGCCAACGTCCTGACTTTC.

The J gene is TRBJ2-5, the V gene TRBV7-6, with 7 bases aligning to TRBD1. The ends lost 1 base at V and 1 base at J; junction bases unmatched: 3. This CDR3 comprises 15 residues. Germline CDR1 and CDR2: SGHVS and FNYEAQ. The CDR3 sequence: CASSLVAGGQETQYF. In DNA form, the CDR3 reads TGTGCCAGCAGCTTAGTTGCAGGGGGCCAAGAGACCCAGTACTTC.

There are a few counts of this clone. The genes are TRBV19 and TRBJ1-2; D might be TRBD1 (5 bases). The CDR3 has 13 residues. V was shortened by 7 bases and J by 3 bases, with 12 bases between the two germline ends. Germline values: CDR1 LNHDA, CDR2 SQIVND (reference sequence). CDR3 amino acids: CASKRAGYYGYTF. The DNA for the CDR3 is TGTGCCAGTAAGAGGGCAGGGTACTATGGCTACACCTTC.

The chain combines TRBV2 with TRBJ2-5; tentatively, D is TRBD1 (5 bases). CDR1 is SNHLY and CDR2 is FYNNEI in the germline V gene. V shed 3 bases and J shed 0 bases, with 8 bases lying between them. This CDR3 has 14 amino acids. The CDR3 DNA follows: TGTGCCAGCAGTGAGACAGTTTACCAAGAGACCCAGTACTTC. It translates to CASSETVYQETQYF.

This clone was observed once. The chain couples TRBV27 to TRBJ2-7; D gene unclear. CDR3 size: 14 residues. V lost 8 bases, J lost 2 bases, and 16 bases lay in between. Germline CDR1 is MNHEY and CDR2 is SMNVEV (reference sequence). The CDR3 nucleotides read TGTGCCAGCCGGTACGATATTAACGCCTACGAGCAGTACTTC. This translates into CASRYDINAYEQYF.

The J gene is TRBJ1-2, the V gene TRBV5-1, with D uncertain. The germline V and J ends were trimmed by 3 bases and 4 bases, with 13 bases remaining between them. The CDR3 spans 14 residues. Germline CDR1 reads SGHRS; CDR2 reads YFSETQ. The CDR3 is CASSYRTDGYGYTF. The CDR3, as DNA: TGCGCCAGCAGCTACCGCACAGATGGCTATGGCTACACCTTC.

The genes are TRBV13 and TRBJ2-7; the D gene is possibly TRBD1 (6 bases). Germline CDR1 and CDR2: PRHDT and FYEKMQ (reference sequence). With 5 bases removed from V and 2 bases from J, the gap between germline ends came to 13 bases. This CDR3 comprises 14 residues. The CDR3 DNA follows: TGTGCCAGCAGCCCAGGGGCAGCTACCTACGAGCAGTACTTC. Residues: CASSPGAATYEQYF.

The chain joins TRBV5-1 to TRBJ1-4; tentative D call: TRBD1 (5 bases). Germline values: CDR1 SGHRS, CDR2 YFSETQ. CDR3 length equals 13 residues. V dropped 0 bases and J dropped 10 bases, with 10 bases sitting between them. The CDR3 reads CASSLDGGVKLFF. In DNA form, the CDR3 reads TGCGCCAGCAGCTTGGACGGGGGGGTAAAACTGTTTTTT. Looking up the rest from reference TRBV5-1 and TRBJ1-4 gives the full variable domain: KAGVTQTPRYLIKTRGQQVTLSCSPISGHRSVSWYQQTPGQGLQFLFEYFSETQRNKGNFPGRFSGRQFSNSRSEMNVSTLELGDSALYLCASSLDGGVKLFFGSGTQLSVL.

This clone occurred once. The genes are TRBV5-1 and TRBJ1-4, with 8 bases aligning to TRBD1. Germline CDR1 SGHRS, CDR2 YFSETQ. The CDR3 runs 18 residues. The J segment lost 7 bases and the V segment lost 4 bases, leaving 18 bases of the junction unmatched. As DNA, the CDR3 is TGCGCCAGCAGCCTTAGACTCGATACCGGGACAGGTAGTGAAAAACTGTTTTTT. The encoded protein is CASSLRLDTGTGSEKLFF.

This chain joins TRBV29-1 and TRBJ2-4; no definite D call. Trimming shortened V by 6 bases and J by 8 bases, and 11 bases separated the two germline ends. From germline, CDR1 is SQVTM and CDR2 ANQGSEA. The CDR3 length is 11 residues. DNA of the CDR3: TGCAGCGTAAGGCGACGGGACATTCAGTACTTC. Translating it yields CSVRRRDIQYF.

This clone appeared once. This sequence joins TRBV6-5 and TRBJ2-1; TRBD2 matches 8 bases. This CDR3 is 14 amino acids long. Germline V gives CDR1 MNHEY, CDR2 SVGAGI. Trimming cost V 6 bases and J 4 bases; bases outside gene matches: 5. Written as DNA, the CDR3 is TGTGCCAGCAGGGCGGGGGGTACTTACAATGAGCAGTTCTTC. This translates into CASRAGGTYNEQFF.

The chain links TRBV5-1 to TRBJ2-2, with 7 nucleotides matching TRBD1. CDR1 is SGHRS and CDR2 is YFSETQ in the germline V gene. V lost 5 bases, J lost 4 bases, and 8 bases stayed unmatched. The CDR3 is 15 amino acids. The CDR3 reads CASRVPRTGTGELFF. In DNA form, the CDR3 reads TGCGCCAGCAGGGTGCCCCGGACAGGCACCGGGGAGCTGTTTTTT.

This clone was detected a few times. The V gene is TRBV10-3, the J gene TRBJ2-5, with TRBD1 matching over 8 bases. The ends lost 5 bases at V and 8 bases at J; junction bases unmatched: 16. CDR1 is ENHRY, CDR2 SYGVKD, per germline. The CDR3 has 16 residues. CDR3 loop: CAISPWGADRVGTQYF. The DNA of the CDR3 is TGTGCCATCAGTCCTTGGGGGGCGGACAGGGTTGGTACCCAGTACTTC.

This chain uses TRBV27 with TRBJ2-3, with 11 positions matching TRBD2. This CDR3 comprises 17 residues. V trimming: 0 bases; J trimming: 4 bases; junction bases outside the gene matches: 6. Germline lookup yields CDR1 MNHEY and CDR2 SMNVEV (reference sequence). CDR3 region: CASSLSRLAGGPDTQYF. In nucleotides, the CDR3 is TGTGCCAGCAGTTTATCGCGGCTAGCGGGGGGCCCAGATACGCAGTATTTT.

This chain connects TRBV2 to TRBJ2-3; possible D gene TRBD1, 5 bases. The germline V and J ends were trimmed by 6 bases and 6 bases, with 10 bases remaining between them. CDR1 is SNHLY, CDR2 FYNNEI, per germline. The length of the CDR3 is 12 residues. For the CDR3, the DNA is TGTGCCAGCAGAGGGGCAAGGGATACGCAGTATTTT. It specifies CASRGARDTQYF.

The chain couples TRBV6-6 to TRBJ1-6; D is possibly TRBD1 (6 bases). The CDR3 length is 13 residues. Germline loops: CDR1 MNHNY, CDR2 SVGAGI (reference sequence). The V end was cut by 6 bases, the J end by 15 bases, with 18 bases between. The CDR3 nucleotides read TGTGCCAGCAGGCCCACTCGGGGGCGGTACCTCCACTTT. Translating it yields CASRPTRGRYLHF.

The CDR3 region is CASSLGLGFQLYEQYF. In DNA form, the CDR3 reads TGTGCCAGCAGCTTGGGGCTAGGATTCCAACTCTACGAGCAGTACTTC. The gene calls are TRBV27 and TRBJ2-7; D may be TRBD1 (5 bases). Trimming cost V 6 bases and J 3 bases, with 21 bases left between them. CDR1 and CDR2 from the germline V gene are MNHEY and SMNVEV (reference sequence). The CDR3 extends over 16 amino acids.

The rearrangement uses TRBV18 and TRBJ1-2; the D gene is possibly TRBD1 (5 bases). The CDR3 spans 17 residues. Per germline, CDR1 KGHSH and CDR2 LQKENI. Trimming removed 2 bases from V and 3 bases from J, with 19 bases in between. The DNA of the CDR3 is TGTGCCAGCTCACCAAGACAGTTTCCTACGGGGGACTATGGCTACACCTTC. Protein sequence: CASSPRQFPTGDYGYTF.

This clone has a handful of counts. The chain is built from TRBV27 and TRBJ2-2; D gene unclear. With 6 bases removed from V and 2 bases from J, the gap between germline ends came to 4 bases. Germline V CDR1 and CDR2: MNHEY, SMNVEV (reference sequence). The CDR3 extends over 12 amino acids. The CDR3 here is CASSHNTGELFF. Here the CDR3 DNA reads TGTGCCAGCAGCCATAACACCGGGGAGCTGTTTTTT.

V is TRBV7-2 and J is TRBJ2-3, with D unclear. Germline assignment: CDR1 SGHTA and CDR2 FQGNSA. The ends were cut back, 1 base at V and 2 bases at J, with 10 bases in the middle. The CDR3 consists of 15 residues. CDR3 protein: CASSLGNRPTDTQYF. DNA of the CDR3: TGTGCCAGCAGCTTAGGCAACCGTCCCACAGATACGCAGTATTTT. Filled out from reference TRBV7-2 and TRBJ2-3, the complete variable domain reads GAGVSQSPSNKVTEKGKDVELRCDPISGHTALYWYRQSLGQGLEFLIYFQGNSAPDKSGLPSDRFSAERTGGSVSTLTIQRTQQEDSAVYLCASSLGNRPTDTQYFGPGTRLTVL.

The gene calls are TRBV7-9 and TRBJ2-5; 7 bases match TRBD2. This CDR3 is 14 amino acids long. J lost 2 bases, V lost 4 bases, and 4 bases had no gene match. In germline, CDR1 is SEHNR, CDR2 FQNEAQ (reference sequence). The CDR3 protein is CASSSSAGQETQYF. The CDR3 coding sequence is TGTGCCAGCAGCTCGTCAGCGGGGCAAGAGACCCAGTACTTC.